The subject of this entry is one T cell receptor (beta chain). The data are from a study of CD8 T cells in Susac syndrome. The CDR3 contains 14 residues. V lost 0 bases, J lost 1 base, and 2 bases stayed unmatched. Germline V gene lookup returns CDR1 DFQATT and CDR2 SNEGSKA (reference sequence). Random hexamers were used to reverse transcribe about 0.45 to 1 ug of RNA. TCRdb re-called the immunoSEQ multiplex PCR reads through MiXCR, storing one row per CDR3 protein. The table includes approximately 120,000 distinct CDR3 sequences, around 96% detected once. Material for sequencing was CD4+ T cells from PBMCs. The chain joins TRBV20-1 to TRBJ1-1, with 7 bases lining up with TRBD1. This receptor was obtained from a human donor in good health. CDR3: CSAREGQANTEAFF. DNA for the CDR3: TGCAGTGCTAGAGAAGGACAGGCGAACACTGAAGCTTTCTTT.